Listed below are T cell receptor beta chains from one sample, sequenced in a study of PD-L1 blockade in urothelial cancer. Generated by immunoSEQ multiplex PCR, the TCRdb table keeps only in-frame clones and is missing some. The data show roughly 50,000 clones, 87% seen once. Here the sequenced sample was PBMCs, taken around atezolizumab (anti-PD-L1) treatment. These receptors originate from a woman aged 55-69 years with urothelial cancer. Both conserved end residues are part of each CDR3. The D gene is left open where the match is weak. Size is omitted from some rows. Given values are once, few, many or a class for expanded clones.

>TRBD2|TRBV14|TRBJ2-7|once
TGTGCCAGCAGCCAAGAATCTCACGGGCTAGCGGGAGCTTACGAGCAGTACTTC
CASSQESHGLAGAYEQYF
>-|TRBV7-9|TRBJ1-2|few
TGTGCCAGCAGCTCCAGCATGGGCCCGTACTATGGCTACACCTTC
CASSSSMGPYYGYTF
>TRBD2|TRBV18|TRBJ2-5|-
TGTGCCAGCTCACCTGACGGGAGGGCAGAGACCCAGTACTTC
CASSPDGRAETQYF
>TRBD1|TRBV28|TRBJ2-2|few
TGTGCCAGCAGTTTACCGACGGACAGGGAGCACGGGGAGCTGTTTTTT
CASSLPTDREHGELFF
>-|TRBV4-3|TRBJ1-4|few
TGCGCCAGCAGCCTTGACAGTAGGCCAACTAATGAAAAACTGTTTTTT
CASSLDSRPTNEKLFF
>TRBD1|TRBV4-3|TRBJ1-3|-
TGCGCCAGCAGCCAAGTAAACAGGGGAGGAAACACCATATATTTT
CASSQVNRGGNTIYF
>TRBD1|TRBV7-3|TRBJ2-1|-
TGTGCCAGCAGCCCCGGGACAGGGGACAATGAGCAGTTCTTC
CASSPGTGDNEQFF
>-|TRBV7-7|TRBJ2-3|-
TGTGCCAGCAGCTTTTCGGGCGGGAGCACAGATACGCAGTATTTT
CASSFSGGSTDTQYF
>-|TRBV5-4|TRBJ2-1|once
TGTGCCAGCAGCCCTGGACAGTACAATGAGCAGTTCTTC
CASSPGQYNEQFF
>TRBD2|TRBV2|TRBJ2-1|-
TGTGCCAGCAGGCCGGGACTAGCGGGGTACGAGCAGTTCTTC
CASRPGLAGYEQFF
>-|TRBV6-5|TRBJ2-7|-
TGTGCCAGCAGTTCCGATTGGACAAAAACCGAGCAGTACTTC
CASSSDWTKTEQYF
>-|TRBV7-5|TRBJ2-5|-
TGTGCCAGAAGCTTCAGATTTGACAGTCGCTTTTCCAAAGAGACCCAGTACTTC
CARSFRFDSRFSKETQYF
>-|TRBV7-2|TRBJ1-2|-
TGTGCCAGCAGCTTAGAGGTTAGCGGTTCGATGGGAGGCTACACCTTC
CASSLEVSGSMGGYTF
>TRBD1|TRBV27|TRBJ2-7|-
TGTGCCAGCAGTTTTGAGGGACAGGGGAGCTACGAGCAGTACTTC
CASSFEGQGSYEQYF